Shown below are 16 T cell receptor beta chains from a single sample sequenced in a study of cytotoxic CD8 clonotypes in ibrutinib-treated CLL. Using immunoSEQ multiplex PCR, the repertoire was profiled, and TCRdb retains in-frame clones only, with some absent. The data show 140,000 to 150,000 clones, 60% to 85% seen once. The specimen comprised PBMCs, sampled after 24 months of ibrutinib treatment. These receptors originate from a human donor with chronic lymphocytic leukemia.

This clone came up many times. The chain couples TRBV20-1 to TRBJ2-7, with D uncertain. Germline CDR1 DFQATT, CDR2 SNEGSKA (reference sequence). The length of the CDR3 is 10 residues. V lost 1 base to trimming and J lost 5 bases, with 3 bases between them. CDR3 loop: CSARGNEQYF. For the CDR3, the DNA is TGCAGTGCTAGAGGGAACGAGCAGTACTTC.

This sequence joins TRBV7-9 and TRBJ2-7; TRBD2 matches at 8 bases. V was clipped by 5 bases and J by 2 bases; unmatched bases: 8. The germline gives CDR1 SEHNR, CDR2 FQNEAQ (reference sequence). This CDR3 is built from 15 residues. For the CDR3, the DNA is TGTGCCAGCAGCCTGGGGAGCGGGGGCCCCTACGAGCAGTACTTC. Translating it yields CASSLGSGGPYEQYF. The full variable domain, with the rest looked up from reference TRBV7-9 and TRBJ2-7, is DTGVSQNPRHKITKRGQNVTFRCDPISEHNRLYWYRQTLGQGPEFLTYFQNEAQLEKSRLLSDRFSAERPKGSFSTLEIQRTEQGDSAMYLCASSLGSGGPYEQYFGPGTRLTVT.

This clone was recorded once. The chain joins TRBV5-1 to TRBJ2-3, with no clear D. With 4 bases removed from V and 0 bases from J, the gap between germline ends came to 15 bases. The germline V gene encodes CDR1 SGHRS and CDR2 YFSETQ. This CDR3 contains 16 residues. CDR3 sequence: CASSPPWAASTDTQYF. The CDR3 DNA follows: TGCGCCAGCAGCCCGCCTTGGGCGGCTAGCACAGATACGCAGTATTTT.

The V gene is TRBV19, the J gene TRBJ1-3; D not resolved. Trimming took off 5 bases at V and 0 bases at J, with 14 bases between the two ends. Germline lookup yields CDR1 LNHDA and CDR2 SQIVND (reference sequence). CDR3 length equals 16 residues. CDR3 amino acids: CASSPRTGTSGNTIYF. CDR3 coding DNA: TGTGCCAGTAGTCCCCGGACGGGCACCTCTGGAAACACCATATATTTT.

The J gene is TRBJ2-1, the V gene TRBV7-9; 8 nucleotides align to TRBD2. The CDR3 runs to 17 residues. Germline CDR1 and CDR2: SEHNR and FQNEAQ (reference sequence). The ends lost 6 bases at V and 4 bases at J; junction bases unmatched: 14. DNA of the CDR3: TGTGCCAGCAGTCCCTACACCGCCCTAGCGGGTTACAATGAGCAGTTCTTC. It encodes CASSPYTALAGYNEQFF. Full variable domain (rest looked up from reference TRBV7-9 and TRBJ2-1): DTGVSQNPRHKITKRGQNVTFRCDPISEHNRLYWYRQTLGQGPEFLTYFQNEAQLEKSRLLSDRFSAERPKGSFSTLEIQRTEQGDSAMYLCASSPYTALAGYNEQFFGPGTRLTVL.

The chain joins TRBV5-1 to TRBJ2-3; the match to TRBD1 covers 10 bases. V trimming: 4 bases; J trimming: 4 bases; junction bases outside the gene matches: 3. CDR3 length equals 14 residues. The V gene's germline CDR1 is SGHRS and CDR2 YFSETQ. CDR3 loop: CASSPGTGADTQYF. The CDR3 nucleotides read TGCGCCAGCAGCCCCGGGACAGGGGCAGATACGCAGTATTTT.

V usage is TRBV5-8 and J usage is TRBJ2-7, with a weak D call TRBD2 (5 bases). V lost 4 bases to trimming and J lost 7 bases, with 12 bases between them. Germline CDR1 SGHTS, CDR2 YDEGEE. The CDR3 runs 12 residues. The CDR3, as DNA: TGTGCCAGCAGCCGGTTACTAGGGGAGCAGTACTTC. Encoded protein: CASSRLLGEQYF.

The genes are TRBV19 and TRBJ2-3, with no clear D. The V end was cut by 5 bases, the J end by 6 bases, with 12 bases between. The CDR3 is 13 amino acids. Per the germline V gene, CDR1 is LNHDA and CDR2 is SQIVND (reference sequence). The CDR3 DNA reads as TGTGCCAGTAGTGCCCGACCCGACGATACGCAGTATTTT. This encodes CASSARPDDTQYF.

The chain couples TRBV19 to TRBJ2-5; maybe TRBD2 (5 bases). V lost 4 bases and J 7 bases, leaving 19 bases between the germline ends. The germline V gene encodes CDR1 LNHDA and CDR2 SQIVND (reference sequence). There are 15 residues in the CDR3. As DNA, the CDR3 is TGTGCCAGTAGTACCTCCACACCAGGACTCGGGACCCAGTACTTC. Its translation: CASSTSTPGLGTQYF.

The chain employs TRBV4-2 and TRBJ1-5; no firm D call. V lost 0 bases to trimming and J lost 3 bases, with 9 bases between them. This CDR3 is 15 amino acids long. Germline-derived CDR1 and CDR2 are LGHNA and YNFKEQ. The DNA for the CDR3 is TGTGCCAGCAGCCAAGATGGCAGGAACAATCAGCCCCAGCATTTT. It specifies CASSQDGRNNQPQHF.

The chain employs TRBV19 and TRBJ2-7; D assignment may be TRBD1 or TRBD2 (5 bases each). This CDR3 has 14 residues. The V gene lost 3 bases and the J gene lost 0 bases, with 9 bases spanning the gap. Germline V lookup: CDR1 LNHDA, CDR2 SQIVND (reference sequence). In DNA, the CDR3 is TGTGCCAGTAGTATTTCAGGGAGCTCCTACGAGCAGTACTTC. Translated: CASSISGSSYEQYF.

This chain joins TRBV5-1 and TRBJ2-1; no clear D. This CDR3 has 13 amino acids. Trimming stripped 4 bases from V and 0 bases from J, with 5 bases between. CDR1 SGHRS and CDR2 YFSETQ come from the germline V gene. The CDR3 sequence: CASSASSYNEQFF. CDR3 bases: TGCGCCAGCAGCGCGAGCTCCTACAATGAGCAGTTCTTC.

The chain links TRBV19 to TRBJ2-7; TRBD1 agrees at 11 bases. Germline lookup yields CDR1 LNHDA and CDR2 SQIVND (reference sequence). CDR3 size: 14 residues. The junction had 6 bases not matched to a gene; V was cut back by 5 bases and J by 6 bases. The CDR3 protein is CASSAPGQGVEQYF. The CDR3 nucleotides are TGTGCCAGTAGTGCTCCGGGACAGGGGGTCGAGCAGTACTTC.

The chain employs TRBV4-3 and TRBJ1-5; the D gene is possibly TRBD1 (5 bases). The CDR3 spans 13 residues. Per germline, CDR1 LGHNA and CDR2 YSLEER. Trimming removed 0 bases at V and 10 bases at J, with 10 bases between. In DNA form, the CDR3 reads TGCGCCAGCAGCCAAGATTGGGGGGGACCCCAGCATTTT. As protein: CASSQDWGGPQHF.

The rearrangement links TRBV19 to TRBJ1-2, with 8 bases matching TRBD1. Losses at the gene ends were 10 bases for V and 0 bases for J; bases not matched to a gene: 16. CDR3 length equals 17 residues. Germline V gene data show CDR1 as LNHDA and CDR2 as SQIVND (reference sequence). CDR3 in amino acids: CATTMGDRFRANYGYTF. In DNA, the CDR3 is TGTGCCACCACAATGGGGGACAGGTTTCGAGCTAACTATGGCTACACCTTC.

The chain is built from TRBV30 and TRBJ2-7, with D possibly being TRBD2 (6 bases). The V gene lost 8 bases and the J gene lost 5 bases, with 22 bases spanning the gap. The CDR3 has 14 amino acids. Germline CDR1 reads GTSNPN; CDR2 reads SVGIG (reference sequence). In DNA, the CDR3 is TGTGCCGGTGCCCGGGGAGGAATATTGGACGAGCAGTACTTC. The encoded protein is CAGARGGILDEQYF.